These 20 T cell receptor beta chains share one sample of origin, sequenced in a study of blood T cells in healthy people across ages. Through a sample-barcoded 5' primer and a J-beta primer mix, a second PCR was run for roughly 6 to 11 cycles. TCRdb reprocessed the 5' RACE reads via MiXCR and lists one record per CDR3 protein. The sample has under 800,000 distinct CDR3 sequences; 20% to 25% are singletons. The specimen was blood. The receptors were sampled from a man aged 65 to 79 in good health.

This clonotype was found many times. The chain combines TRBV29-1 with TRBJ2-5, with a weak D call TRBD1 (5 bases). CDR1 is SQVTM and CDR2 is ANQGSEA in the germline V gene. This CDR3 has 12 residues. V lost 5 bases and J lost 4, with 11 bases in between. CDR3 in DNA: TGCAGCGTTCTGGACATCCCAGAGACCCAGTACTTC. Protein product: CSVLDIPETQYF.

Remarks on this clonotype: This clone may be a read error of a much larger clone one base away. The chain employs TRBV7-2 and TRBJ2-5; possible D gene TRBD1, 5 bases. From germline, CDR1 is SGHTA and CDR2 FQGNSA. The CDR3 totals 11 residues. CDR3 region: CASSLIQGQLF. The CDR3 bases are TGTGCCAGCAGCTTAATTCAGGGTCAGCTCTTC.

The rearrangement uses TRBV7-2 and TRBJ2-2, with 7 bases identical to TRBD2. Germline V gives CDR1 SGHTA, CDR2 FQGNSA. V dropped 8 bases and J dropped 7; count of bases not matched to a gene: 7. This CDR3 has 13 amino acids. The CDR3 DNA reads as TGTGCCAGCCAGACCAGGGAGGGCGGGGAGCTGTTTTTT. Protein sequence: CASQTREGGELFF.

This clonotype showed up just a few times. This chain connects TRBV30 to TRBJ2-1, with TRBD2 as a possible D gene (6 bases). This CDR3 is built from 13 residues. CDR1 is GTSNPN and CDR2 is SVGIG in the germline V gene (reference sequence). The ends were cut back, 5 bases at V and 9 bases at J, with 17 bases in the middle. In DNA form, the CDR3 reads TGTGCCTGGGGACTACGCGATCGGAGTGAGCAGTTCTTC. Translated, it gives CAWGLRDRSEQFF.

This chain connects TRBV29-1 to TRBJ2-3; tentatively, D is TRBD1 (5 bases). The CDR3 consists of 11 residues. Germline CDR1 SQVTM, CDR2 ANQGSEA. The germline V and J ends were trimmed by 6 bases and 2 bases, with 6 bases remaining between them. The CDR3 spells CSVDTTDTQYF. DNA of the CDR3: TGCAGCGTGGACACCACAGATACGCAGTATTTT.

With regard to this clonotype: Since a much larger clone is just one base distant, this may be a read error. The CDR3 loop is CASSADGNTEAFF. The CDR3 region has the DNA TGTGCCAGCAGCGCGGACGGGAACACTGAAGCTTTCTTT. The chain carries TRBV9 and TRBJ1-1; D not certain. The V and J ends lost 3 bases and 1 base respectively, with 7 bases between them. This CDR3 comprises 13 residues. The germline V gene encodes CDR1 SGDLS and CDR2 YYNGEE.

The genes are TRBV4-1 and TRBJ2-7; 10 bases are shared with TRBD2. Germline V gives CDR1 MGHRA, CDR2 YSYEKL. This CDR3 is built from 16 residues. V was clipped by 0 bases and J by 1 base; unmatched bases: 3. The CDR3 region has the DNA TGCGCCAGCAGCCAAGATTGGACTAGCGGATCCTACGAGCAGTACTTC. Its protein is CASSQDWTSGSYEQYF.

This chain links TRBV20-1 with TRBJ2-1; D is perhaps TRBD2 (5 bases). The CDR3 sequence is 15 residues long. Between the trimmed V and J ends, which lost 5 bases and 5 bases, there was a span of 19 bases. From germline, CDR1 is DFQATT and CDR2 SNEGSKA (reference sequence). CDR3 coding DNA: TGCAGTGCTGGGCGGACTCATCCTATCGACAATGAGCAGTTCTTC. Translation: CSAGRTHPIDNEQFF.

This clonotype was counted between two and nine times. The rearrangement links TRBV5-1 to TRBJ2-5; 10 bases are a match to TRBD2. The CDR3 totals 16 residues. Germline values: CDR1 SGHRS, CDR2 YFSETQ. V lost 1 base to trimming and J lost 5 bases; unmatched junction nucleotides: 8. The CDR3 DNA reads as TGCGCCAGCAGCTTGATGGCTAGCGGGAGTGGGGAGACCCAGTACTTC. Translating gives CASSLMASGSGETQYF.

This clonotype was counted a few times. The chain has TRBV20-1 and TRBJ2-4; maybe TRBD1 (5 bases). The CDR3 extends over 15 amino acids. The V and J ends lost 3 bases and 0 bases respectively, with 12 bases between them. Germline CDR1 reads DFQATT; CDR2 reads SNEGSKA (reference sequence). The CDR3 region has the DNA TGCAGTGCTAGGGGGCCCAATCTAGCCAAAAACATTCAGTACTTC. Translating gives CSARGPNLAKNIQYF.

This clonotype was seen only a few times. The junction and the germline gene differ at one end; a read error may be behind it. V and J are TRBV27 and TRBJ2-3; TRBD1 is a possible D gene (7 bases). Germline V CDR1 and CDR2: MNHEY, SMNVEV (reference sequence). This CDR3 comprises 16 residues. CDR3 sequence (DNA): TGTACCAGCAGTCCTTCGCCAGGAGGGGGCAGGGATACGCAGTATTTT. Translated: CTSSPSPGGGRDTQYF.

V usage is TRBV11-2 and J usage is TRBJ2-7; 8 bases align to TRBD1. V lost 5 bases to trimming and J lost 1 base; unmatched junction nucleotides: 7. The CDR3 spans 15 residues. From germline, CDR1 is SGHAT and CDR2 FQNNGV. CDR3 region: CASSQLRDRSYEQYF. In DNA form, the CDR3 reads TGTGCCAGCAGCCAACTCCGGGACAGGTCCTACGAGCAGTACTTC.

The chain joins TRBV12-3 or TRBV12-4 to TRBJ2-3; D call uncertain. V lost 3 bases to trimming and J lost 2 bases, with 9 bases between them. The CDR3 covers 14 residues. Here the CDR3 reads CASSLGSFTDTQYF. The CDR3 region has the DNA TGTGCCAGCAGTTTGGGCAGTTTCACAGATACGCAGTATTTT.

This clonotype was seen a handful of times. This sequence joins TRBV5-1 and TRBJ1-1; D perhaps matches TRBD1 (5 bases). The ends were cut back, 6 bases at V and 0 bases at J, with 15 bases in the middle. CDR1 is SGHRS and CDR2 is YFSETQ in the germline V gene. The CDR3 runs 15 residues. CDR3 in DNA: TGCGCCAGCACCCCCCCGGGACGGCTGAACACTGAAGCTTTCTTT. Its protein is CASTPPGRLNTEAFF.

The rearrangement joins TRBV7-9 to TRBJ2-5; 15 bases match TRBD2. CDR1 is SEHNR and CDR2 is FQNEAQ in the germline V gene (reference sequence). The CDR3 is 17 residues long. V trimming: 3 bases; J trimming: 5 bases; junction bases outside the gene matches: 7. The CDR3 region is CASSFGLAGGFAETQYF. The DNA of the CDR3 is TGTGCCAGCAGCTTTGGACTAGCGGGGGGGTTCGCGGAGACCCAGTACTTC. The full variable domain, with the rest looked up from reference TRBV7-9 and TRBJ2-5, is DTGVSQNPRHKITKRGQNVTFRCDPISEHNRLYWYRQTLGQGPEFLTYFQNEAQLEKSRLLSDRFSAERPKGSFSTLEIQRTEQGDSAMYLCASSFGLAGGFAETQYFGPGTRLLVL.

This clonotype was detected only a few times. The chain combines TRBV3-1 with TRBJ1-4; 7 positions match TRBD1. The CDR3 spans 13 residues. Germline CDR1 LGHDT, CDR2 YNNKEL (reference sequence). The trim removed 2 bases at V and 10 bases at J, leaving 4 bases unmatched. CDR3 protein: CASSQSRQGKLFF. In DNA, the CDR3 is TGTGCCAGCAGCCAAAGCCGACAGGGAAAACTGTTTTTT.

The chain recombines TRBV20-1 with TRBJ2-5; 7 bases line up with TRBD2. Looked up from germline, CDR1 is DFQATT and CDR2 is SNEGSKA (reference sequence). CDR3 length: 15 amino acids. Losses at the gene ends were 1 base for V and 2 bases for J; bases not matched to a gene: 7. The CDR3 nucleotides are TGCAGTGCTAGAGCGGTCGGGAGGCCTCAAGAGACCCAGTACTTC. As protein: CSARAVGRPQETQYF.

The chain employs TRBV20-1 and TRBJ1-1; 9 nucleotides line up with TRBD1. V shed 5 bases and J 10 bases; nucleotides not matched to a gene: 11. The CDR3 consists of 13 residues. Germline V lookup: CDR1 DFQATT, CDR2 SNEGSKA (reference sequence). Here the CDR3 reads CSAWGTGLTGAFF. CDR3 sequence (DNA): TGCAGTGCTTGGGGGACAGGGCTAACCGGAGCTTTCTTT.

This clonotype came up a few times. The rearrangement uses TRBV12-3 or TRBV12-4 and TRBJ2-7, with 7 bases aligning to TRBD1. This CDR3 is 13 amino acids long. The J segment lost 1 base and the V segment lost 8 bases, leaving 5 bases of the junction unmatched. The CDR3 is CASARDSSYEQYF. The CDR3 DNA sequence: TGTGCCAGCGCACGGGACAGTTCCTACGAGCAGTACTTC.

There are a few counts of this clonotype. This chain joins TRBV5-1 and TRBJ1-4; TRBD1 is a possible D gene (6 bases). V shed 2 bases and J shed 5 bases, with 13 bases lying between them. The CDR3 consists of 15 residues. Germline-derived CDR1 and CDR2 are SGHRS and YFSETQ. The CDR3 sequence: CASSFRGADNEKLFF. CDR3 sequence (DNA): TGCGCCAGCAGCTTTCGGGGGGCAGACAATGAAAAACTGTTTTTT.